One and the same sample provided the 3 T cell receptor beta chains below, sequenced in a study of response to subunit inactivated influenza vaccine. TCRdb itself ran the RT-PCR reads through MiXCR, one entry per CDR3 protein. The table includes around 760,000 distinct CDR3 sequences, 11% to 15% detected once. This sample comprised PBMCs from blood, obtained 14 days before vaccination. These receptors all come from a man aged 50 to 59 who received an inactivated influenza vaccine.

This clonotype appeared a few times. The V gene is TRBV6-2 or TRBV6-3, the J gene TRBJ1-1; unclear D gene. CDR3 length: 16 amino acids. Trimming pared 0 bases from V and 0 bases from J, leaving 11 bases between. From germline, CDR1 is MNHEY and CDR2 SVGEGT. CDR3 region: CASSYSMMFMNTEAFF. The CDR3 nucleotides read TGTGCCAGCAGTTACTCGATGATGTTCATGAACACTGAAGCTTTCTTT.

The chain combines TRBV12-3 or TRBV12-4 with TRBJ1-4; D is ambiguous. V was shortened by 8 bases and J by 7 bases, with 11 bases between the two germline ends. This CDR3 has 12 residues. The CDR3 region is CASGFGIEKLFF. The CDR3 DNA follows: TGTGCCAGCGGGTTCGGGATTGAAAAACTGTTTTTT.

V usage is TRBV20-1 and J usage is TRBJ2-1, with D perhaps matching TRBD2 (5 bases). The CDR3 extends over 15 amino acids. Germline assignment: CDR1 DFQATT and CDR2 SNEGSKA (reference sequence). The V end lost 1 base, the J end lost 4 bases, and 14 bases lay between the germline ends. The CDR3: CSARVEKLVYNEQFF. The CDR3 nucleotides read TGCAGTGCTAGAGTGGAAAAACTAGTTTACAATGAGCAGTTCTTC.